This T cell receptor (beta chain) was sequenced for a study of blood T cell repertoires in COVID-19. At the level of the study: The United States, Italy and Spain supplied acute and convalescent COVID-19 samples.

Methods used by the authors: Reference gene primer amplification yielded estimated nucleated cell counts. The data were produced by immunoSEQ multiplex PCR, yet TCRdb's version contains in-frame clones alone and is incomplete. The DNA gave D and trimming, while V, J and clone size come from that table. Of almost 95,000 clones detected, approximately 70% appear once; the ten largest clones hold around 23%. The CDR3 sequence is 14 residues long. Germline-derived CDR1 and CDR2 are SGHNT and YYREEE (reference sequence). The V end lost 1 base, the J end lost 6 bases, and 14 bases lay between the germline ends.

This sequence joins TRBV5-4 and TRBJ2-7; weak D call: TRBD2 (6 bases). The clonotype was recovered from a woman aged 60-75 years in a cohort sampled during active or convalescent COVID-19. The sample consisted of peripheral blood. This chain's CDR3 is CASSLKPGVGEQYF. Written as DNA, the CDR3 is TGTGCCAGCAGCTTGAAGCCGGGGGTCGGCGAGCAGTACTTC.